This T cell receptor (beta chain) was recovered during a study of T cell responses to AZD1222 COVID-19 vaccine. General study findings and limits: At baseline, seropositivity was found in only a handful of AZD1222 recipients.

This CDR3 is built from 15 residues. The germline V gene encodes CDR1 SGDLS and CDR2 YYNGEE. Trimming shortened V by 4 bases and J by 2 bases, and 13 bases separated the two germline ends. The table lists this clone with a count of one. What it recognizes is unknown. Libraries were prepared by immunoSEQ multiplex PCR; TCRdb keeps only in-frame clonotypes and omits some of them. The sample has more than 150,000 clones, approximately 94% seen once; the top ten hold roughly 1.7%. The specimen was peripheral blood, collected 28 days after the second AZD1222 dose. The chain recombines TRBV9 with TRBJ1-5; perhaps TRBD1 as D (5 bases). This clonotype was obtained from an adult who received the AZD1222 COVID-19 vaccine. CDR3 sequence reads: CASSHDSARNQPQHF. In DNA form, the CDR3 reads TGTGCCAGCAGCCATGACAGCGCACGCAATCAGCCCCAGCATTTT.